A single sample is the source of the 30 T cell receptor beta chains below, sequenced in a study of CD8+CD57+ T cells in acquired aplastic anemia. Genomic DNA constituted the template upon which TCR beta VDJ and CDR3 profiling was performed. TCRdb itself ran the reads through MiXCR, one entry per CDR3 protein. The table has about 220,000 distinct CDR3 sequences, 30% to 40% seen once. Sequencing was done on a sample of sorted CD4+, CD8+, or CD8+CD57+ T cells (not recorded which) from PBMCs. The receptors here all came from a human donor in good health, serving as a control.

This chain links TRBV7-6 with TRBJ2-3; D gene ambiguous. With 5 bases removed from V and 6 bases from J, the gap between germline ends came to 12 bases. This CDR3 is 13 amino acids long. Germline V gene data show CDR1 as SGHVS and CDR2 as FNYEAQ. Here the CDR3 reads CASSTATEDTQYF. The CDR3 DNA reads TGTGCCAGCAGCACCGCGACCGAGGATACGCAGTATTTT.

This clonotype was seen many times. CDR3 in amino acids: CATSDSNRDQETQYF. In DNA form, the CDR3 reads TGTGCCACCAGTGATTCGAACCGGGACCAAGAGACCCAGTACTTC. The rearrangement joins TRBV24-1 to TRBJ2-5; D is uncertain. The length of the CDR3 is 15 residues. Germline V CDR1 and CDR2: KGHDR, SFDVKD. The V gene lost 2 bases and the J gene lost 0 bases, with 9 bases spanning the gap.

This clonotype was seen repeatedly, ten times or more. The chain has TRBV19 and TRBJ2-7; 9 nucleotides line up with TRBD1. The V and J ends lost 9 bases and 2 bases, in that order; junction bases with no gene match: 5. The CDR3 runs 13 residues. Germline CDR1 reads LNHDA; CDR2 reads SQIVND (reference sequence). The CDR3 loop is CASGDRVPYEQYF. The CDR3 region has the DNA TGTGCCAGCGGGGACAGGGTACCCTACGAGCAGTACTTC. Drawing the rest from reference TRBV19 and TRBJ2-7, the complete variable domain is DGGITQSPKYLFRKEGQNVTLSCEQNLNHDAMYWYRQDPGQGLRLIYYSQIVNDFQKGDIAEGYSVSREKKESFPLTVTSAQKNPTAFYLCASGDRVPYEQYFGPGTRLTVT.

The V call is TRBV24-1, the J call TRBJ2-7; a possible D gene is TRBD2 (6 bases). Germline V gives CDR1 KGHDR, CDR2 SFDVKD. The CDR3 contains 13 residues. V was shortened by 9 bases and J by 3 bases, with 14 bases between the two germline ends. DNA for the CDR3: TGTGCCACCTCGACCGGGGGAGGCTACGAGCAGTACTTC. This sequence encodes CATSTGGGYEQYF.

This clonotype has at least ten counts. The CDR3 region is CASSFLAGVTSYEQYF. The CDR3 nucleotides are TGTGCCAGCAGCTTTCTAGCGGGGGTCACCTCCTACGAGCAGTACTTC. The V and J genes are TRBV7-8 and TRBJ2-7; 10 bases map to TRBD2. CDR3 length: 16 amino acids. Germline V CDR1 and CDR2: SGHVS, FQNEAQ. The trim removed 3 bases at V and 0 bases at J, leaving 5 bases unmatched.

The V and J genes are TRBV3-1 and TRBJ2-7, with 10 bases aligning to TRBD2. Trimming cost V 4 bases and J 4 bases; bases outside gene matches: 10. The CDR3 length is 16 residues. Germline V CDR1 and CDR2: LGHDT, YNNKEL (reference sequence). The CDR3 nucleotides are TGTGCCAGCAGCCCCCATACTAGCGGGATATCATACGAGCAGTACTTC. It translates to CASSPHTSGISYEQYF.

This clonotype was observed at least ten times. V gene TRBV2 combines with J gene TRBJ2-2, with TRBD2 matching 12 bases. The CDR3 is 16 residues long. Germline CDR1 reads SNHLY; CDR2 reads FYNNEI. V lost 5 bases to trimming and J lost 2 bases; unmatched junction nucleotides: 3. This chain's CDR3 is CASSLTSGRNTGELFF. The CDR3 coding sequence is TGTGCCAGCAGTTTGACTAGCGGGAGAAACACCGGGGAGCTGTTTTTT. Supplemented by reference TRBV2 and TRBJ2-2, the full variable domain reads EPEVTQTPSHQVTQMGQEVILRCVPISNHLYFYWYRQILGQKVEFLVSFYNNEISEKSEIFDDQFSVERPDGSNFTLKIRSTKLEDSAMYFCASSLTSGRNTGELFFGEGSRLTVL.

The table lists this clonotype with many counts. V usage is TRBV29-1 and J usage is TRBJ2-7; D may match TRBD1 or TRBD2 (5 bases each). This CDR3 has 15 residues. Trimming left V 5 bases short and J 5 bases short, with 22 bases between. Germline CDR1 SQVTM, CDR2 ANQGSEA. This CDR3 reads CSVHRDASFPNEQYF. DNA of the CDR3: TGCAGCGTTCACCGGGACGCTTCTTTCCCCAACGAGCAGTACTTC.

The chain joins TRBV6-1 to TRBJ1-2, with 7 bases fitting TRBD1. The CDR3 runs to 16 residues. In germline, CDR1 is MNHNS, CDR2 SASEGT. V lost 6 bases and J lost 3; bases outside the gene matches: 13. CDR3 DNA sequence: TGTGCCAGCAGCCTCGGACAGGCCGGATATTACTATGGCTACACCTTC. Translated, it gives CASSLGQAGYYYGYTF.

This clonotype turned up a few times. V is TRBV3-1 and J is TRBJ1-2; the D is unclear. V was cut by 7 bases and J by 4 bases, with 13 bases left in between. The CDR3 has 13 residues. The germline CDR1 and CDR2 sequences are LGHDT and YNNKEL (reference sequence). CDR3 loop: CASTSNSLYGYTF. The CDR3 coding sequence is TGTGCCAGCACTTCTAACAGCCTCTATGGCTACACCTTC.

This rearrangement joins TRBV6-1 to TRBJ1-2; no clear D. The germline V gene encodes CDR1 MNHNS and CDR2 SASEGT. The length of the CDR3 is 14 residues. V was cut by 8 bases and J by 6 bases, with 19 bases left in between. This chain's CDR3 is CASVPVLQAHGYTF. CDR3 nucleotide sequence: TGTGCCAGCGTACCGGTTCTCCAGGCTCATGGCTACACCTTC.

This clonotype was detected ten times or more. V usage is TRBV20-1 and J usage is TRBJ2-5; 7 nucleotides agree with TRBD1. This CDR3 comprises 14 residues. Germline-derived CDR1 and CDR2 are DFQATT and SNEGSKA (reference sequence). The V and J ends lost 8 bases and 2 bases, in that order; junction bases with no gene match: 11. CDR3 protein: CSTTRGLGQETQYF. The CDR3, as DNA: TGCAGTACTACGAGGGGGCTGGGGCAAGAGACCCAGTACTTC.

This clonotype was detected a few times. The J gene is TRBJ2-4, the V gene TRBV11-1, with 7 nucleotides matching TRBD2. Germline assignment: CDR1 SGHAT and CDR2 FQDESV (reference sequence). This CDR3 spans 15 amino acids. The ends lost 9 bases at V and 0 bases at J; junction bases unmatched: 8. CDR3 amino acids: CARAGGGLAKNIQYF. The DNA for the CDR3 is TGTGCCAGGGCGGGCGGGGGACTAGCCAAAAACATTCAGTACTTC.

This clonotype was detected ten times or more. The V call is TRBV24-1, the J call TRBJ1-4; D not certain. Germline V lookup: CDR1 KGHDR, CDR2 SFDVKD. The CDR3 loop spans 19 amino acids. Trimming shortened V by 5 bases and J by 0 bases, and 21 bases separated the two germline ends. CDR3 region: CATSGSYEELVATNEKLFF. The CDR3 region has the DNA TGTGCCACCAGTGGATCATATGAGGAGTTAGTTGCAACTAATGAAAAACTGTTTTTT.

The DNA of the CDR3 is TGCAGTGCTGACCCGGGACAGGGGGGCGTCGAGCAGTACTTC. This gives the protein CSADPGQGGVEQYF. The gene calls are TRBV20-1 and TRBJ2-7; 11 bases align to TRBD1. Germline V gene lookup returns CDR1 DFQATT and CDR2 SNEGSKA (reference sequence). This CDR3 is built from 14 residues. V lost 5 bases, J lost 6 bases, and 9 bases stayed unmatched.

The rearrangement uses TRBV29-1 and TRBJ1-2, with 12 bases identical to TRBD1. The germline V gene has CDR1 SQVTM and CDR2 ANQGSEA. The V and J ends lost 6 bases and 8 bases, in that order; junction bases with no gene match: 13. This CDR3 region has 15 residues. The CDR3 bases are TGCAGCGTCCTACCCGGGACAGGGGGCGATCTGGGCTACACCTTC. It translates to CSVLPGTGGDLGYTF.

The chain has TRBV7-9 and TRBJ2-2; D uncertain. The V end lost 6 bases, the J end lost 0 bases, and 8 bases lay between the germline ends. The CDR3 extends over 14 amino acids. CDR1 and CDR2 from the germline V gene are SEHNR and FQNEAQ (reference sequence). The CDR3 DNA sequence: TGTGCCAGCAGTTACTGGGCGAACACCGGGGAGCTGTTTTTT. This sequence encodes CASSYWANTGELFF.

This clonotype was seen a few times. The chain joins TRBV6-6 to TRBJ1-1; the D gene is possibly TRBD1 (5 bases). The CDR3 is 13 amino acids. CDR1 is MNHNY, CDR2 SVGAGI, per germline (reference sequence). V was shortened by 5 bases and J by 6 bases, with 13 bases between the two germline ends. The CDR3 loop is CASSGRGLPEAFF. CDR3 coding DNA: TGTGCCAGCAGTGGGAGGGGTCTACCTGAAGCTTTCTTT.

Details on this clonotype: This may be a read error: a much more frequent sequence differs by one nucleotide. No conserved phenylalanine or tryptophan ends this CDR3, so it is likely a read error. The rearrangement uses TRBV20-1 and TRBJ1-2; no clear D. Germline-derived CDR1 and CDR2 are DFQATT and SNEGSKA (reference sequence). This CDR3 is 13 amino acids long. The CDR3 coding sequence is TGCAGTGTTAGAGATCTACTTAGCTATGGCTACACCCTC. It yields the protein CSVRDLLSYGYTL.

The chain joins TRBV11-2 to TRBJ2-1; possibly TRBD2 for D (7 bases). V lost 5 bases to trimming and J lost 3 bases, with 14 bases between them. In germline, CDR1 is SGHAT, CDR2 FQNNGV. The CDR3 is made up of 15 amino acids. CDR3 residues: CASSRDTGGYNEQFF. Written as DNA, the CDR3 is TGTGCCAGCAGCCGGGACACGGGGGGCTACAATGAGCAGTTCTTC.

This sequence joins TRBV4-2 and TRBJ1-1; 9 bases map to TRBD1. This CDR3 is 15 amino acids long. J gave up 2 bases and V 1 base, and 2 bases lay outside the gene matches. Germline CDR1 and CDR2: LGHNA and YNFKEQ. The CDR3 reads CASSQGGQGNTEAFF. The CDR3, as DNA: TGTGCCAGCAGCCAAGGGGGACAGGGAAACACTGAAGCTTTCTTT.

Only a few counts were recorded for this clonotype. The chain carries TRBV10-3 and TRBJ2-3; 15 bases agree with TRBD2. The CDR3 consists of 17 residues. In germline, CDR1 is ENHRY, CDR2 SYGVKD. Trimming removed 3 bases from V and 7 bases from J; junction bases left unmatched: 8. Written as DNA, the CDR3 is TGTGCCATCAGTGAACGGCCAGGGACTAGCGGGAGGCATACGCAGTATTTT. It codes for CAISERPGTSGRHTQYF.

This clonotype was recorded at least ten times. The V call is TRBV2, the J call TRBJ2-7; 7 positions agree with TRBD1. Germline V gene data show CDR1 as SNHLY and CDR2 as FYNNEI. This CDR3 has 15 amino acids. The J segment lost 3 bases and the V segment lost 6 bases, leaving 11 bases of the junction unmatched. The CDR3 reads CASSRDSEIGYEQYF. CDR3 nucleotides: TGTGCCAGCAGCCGGGACAGCGAGATTGGCTACGAGCAGTACTTC. Looking up the rest from reference TRBV2 and TRBJ2-7 gives the full variable domain: EPEVTQTPSHQVTQMGQEVILRCVPISNHLYFYWYRQILGQKVEFLVSFYNNEISEKSEIFDDQFSVERPDGSNFTLKIRSTKLEDSAMYFCASSRDSEIGYEQYFGPGTRLTVT.

The chain carries TRBV11-2 and TRBJ1-1; TRBD1 might be the D (5 bases). The CDR3 extends over 14 amino acids. Germline values: CDR1 SGHAT, CDR2 FQNNGV. Trimming took 4 bases from V and 6 from J, leaving 15 bases between them. CDR3 DNA: TGTGCCAGCAGCTCCGGGACCGGATGGTCTGAAGCTTTCTTT. This gives the protein CASSSGTGWSEAFF.

The chain employs TRBV4-1 and TRBJ2-1, with 10 bases matching TRBD2. Germline V gene data show CDR1 as MGHRA and CDR2 as YSYEKL. This CDR3 has 16 residues. J gave up 10 bases and V 1 base, and 10 bases lay outside the gene matches. The CDR3 protein is CASSQATSGASVEQFF. The CDR3 DNA reads TGCGCCAGCAGCCAAGCTACTAGCGGGGCGTCCGTCGAGCAGTTCTTC.

This clonotype was seen many times. The chain is built from TRBV20-1 and TRBJ2-5; 8 bases agree with TRBD1. The V gene end was trimmed by 3 bases and the J gene end by 1 base; junction bases not matched to a gene: 4. The CDR3 extends over 14 amino acids. The germline gives CDR1 DFQATT, CDR2 SNEGSKA (reference sequence). CDR3 residues: CSARTGAGQETQYF. The CDR3 nucleotides are TGCAGTGCTAGGACAGGGGCCGGCCAAGAGACCCAGTACTTC.

The chain employs TRBV5-1 and TRBJ2-1, with TRBD1 matching over 7 bases. Germline CDR1 SGHRS, CDR2 YFSETQ. CDR3 length equals 16 residues. V lost 1 base to trimming and J lost 4 bases; unmatched junction nucleotides: 8. DNA for the CDR3: TGCGCCAGCAGCTTGACCTCGGGGACAGATTACAATGAGCAGTTCTTC. It yields the protein CASSLTSGTDYNEQFF. Combining the CDR3 with reference TRBV5-1 and TRBJ2-1 gives the whole variable domain KAGVTQTPRYLIKTRGQQVTLSCSPISGHRSVSWYQQTPGQGLQFLFEYFSETQRNKGNFPGRFSGRQFSNSRSEMNVSTLELGDSALYLCASSLTSGTDYNEQFFGPGTRLTVL.

The chain recombines TRBV3-1 with TRBJ1-3; no definite D call. Germline V gene sequence: CDR1 LGHDT, CDR2 YNNKEL (reference sequence). The CDR3 is made up of 15 amino acids. Trimming cost V 0 bases and J 3 bases, with 9 bases left between them. The CDR3 DNA reads as TGTGCCAGCAGCCAAGATGTTGGCGGTGGAAACACCATATATTTT. Encoded protein: CASSQDVGGGNTIYF.

This clonotype was seen many times. The chain couples TRBV20-1 to TRBJ1-2, with 9 positions matching TRBD1. Germline V gene sequence: CDR1 DFQATT, CDR2 SNEGSKA (reference sequence). This CDR3 is built from 14 residues. J was trimmed by 2 bases and V by 6 bases; bases with no gene match: 7. The CDR3 DNA sequence: TGCAGTGCCAGTCTTACAGGGGGCAACTATGGCTACACCTTC. Protein product: CSASLTGGNYGYTF.

The chain combines TRBV6-1 with TRBJ1-2; TRBD1 is a possible D gene (6 bases). Germline assignment: CDR1 MNHNS and CDR2 SASEGT. V dropped 6 bases and J dropped 4 bases, with 18 bases sitting between them. This CDR3 contains 15 residues. The CDR3 loop reads CASRTQQGGGYGYTF. The CDR3 nucleotides read TGTGCCAGCAGGACCCAACAGGGAGGAGGCTATGGCTACACCTTC.